The count of the clone carrying this T cell receptor beta chain is one. The antigen is unknown. The repertoire was sequenced with immunoSEQ multiplex PCR; TCRdb's copy has only in-frame clones and lacks some. The profile shows 70,000 to 85,000 clones, 86% of them singletons. The data were taken from a study of OX40 agonist ivuxolimab in advanced cancers. Whole-study results and caveats: Averaging showed that CD8+ T cells had more expanded clones than CD4+ did.

The V end lost 6 bases, the J end lost 1 base, and 13 bases lay between the germline ends. The CDR3 is made up of 15 amino acids. Germline V gene sequence: CDR1 SQVTM, CDR2 ANQGSEA. This TCR was recovered from an adult with an advanced solid tumor such as melanoma, head and neck, liver or kidney cancer. The material sequenced was CD4+ or CD8+ T cells sorted from blood, taken in a trial of the OX40 agonist ivuxolimab. The chain combines TRBV29-1 with TRBJ2-6; tentatively, D is TRBD2 (5 bases). The CDR3 nucleotides read TGCAGCGTCCGGGGTGGCCTGTCTGGGGCCAACGTCCTGACTTTC. Amino acids: CSVRGGLSGANVLTF.